Below are 21 T cell receptor beta chains sequenced from a single sample in a study of shared clonotypes between healthy human individuals. TCRdb's copy holds only in-frame clones and misses some; the assay was immunoSEQ multiplex PCR. Counted here are approximately 2.5 million clones, roughly 93% occurring once; the ten biggest clones make up roughly 0.36%. The sample consisted of naive CD4+ T cells from PBMCs. Noted subset: CD45RA+ positively selected. The receptor source for this set is a man younger than 35 in good health. Some clones in this sample may be carry-over from other donors' samples.

Note on this clone: Additional DNA sequences in this sample encode the identical CDR3. DNA of the CDR3: TGTGCCAGTAGTATAAGGGTTAATCAGCCCCAGCATTTT. It translates to CASSIRVNQPQHF. J is TRBJ1-5 and V is TRBV19; D not resolved. Trimming shortened V by 2 bases and J by 4 bases, and 6 bases separated the two germline ends. The germline gives CDR1 LNHDA, CDR2 SQIVND (reference sequence). This CDR3 is built from 13 residues.

Worth noting for this clone: At the DNA level, this CDR3 is encoded by other sequences in the same sample as well. The V and J genes are TRBV9 and TRBJ2-1; D gene uncertain. Between the trimmed V and J ends, which lost 0 bases and 4 bases, there was a span of 8 bases. Germline CDR1 SGDLS, CDR2 YYNGEE. CDR3 size: 14 residues. The CDR3 is CASSVGTRYNEQFF. Written as DNA, the CDR3 is TGTGCCAGCAGCGTAGGAACTCGATACAATGAGCAGTTCTTC.

The count of this clone is one. The same CDR3 can be traced to other DNA sequences in this sample. The CDR3 bases are TGTGCCAGCAGCTTGGACAGGGGGCATGGCTACACCTTC. This encodes CASSLDRGHGYTF. This chain uses TRBV5-4 with TRBJ1-2; 9 bases match TRBD1. J gave up 6 bases and V 0 bases, and 0 bases lay outside the gene matches. There are 13 residues in the CDR3. In germline, CDR1 is SGHNT, CDR2 YYREEE (reference sequence).

V is TRBV5-1 and J is TRBJ2-5; no definite D call. Trimming removed 0 bases from V and 5 bases from J, with 11 bases in between. This CDR3 has 14 residues. Germline CDR1 reads SGHRS; CDR2 reads YFSETQ. The CDR3 is CASSLDRSEETQYF. As DNA, the CDR3 is TGCGCCAGCAGCTTGGACCGGTCCGAGGAGACCCAGTACTTC.

This clone was detected only once. This chain joins TRBV28 and TRBJ1-5; 10 bases align to TRBD1. V trimming: 5 bases; J trimming: 1 base; junction bases outside the gene matches: 5. Germline loops: CDR1 MDHEN, CDR2 SYDVKM. There are 16 residues in the CDR3. This CDR3 reads CASSPGTGVSNQPQHF. The CDR3 DNA is TGTGCCAGCAGTCCCGGGACAGGGGTGAGCAATCAGCCCCAGCATTTT.

The chain combines TRBV18 with TRBJ1-2; D is uncertain. The CDR3 is made up of 15 amino acids. The V end lost 4 bases, the J end lost 2 bases, and 14 bases lay between the germline ends. Looked up from germline, CDR1 is KGHSH and CDR2 is LQKENI. CDR3 protein: CASSRVLGSNYGYTF. DNA for the CDR3: TGTGCCAGCTCACGGGTCCTGGGGAGCAACTATGGCTACACCTTC.

The gene calls are TRBV7-8 and TRBJ1-4; weak D call: TRBD1 (6 bases). The CDR3 length is 15 residues. Germline lookup yields CDR1 SGHVS and CDR2 FQNEAQ. The ends were cut back, 2 bases at V and 3 bases at J, with 10 bases in the middle. CDR3 in amino acids: CASSLRDRPNEKLFF. DNA for the CDR3: TGTGCCAGCAGCTTACGCGACAGGCCTAATGAAAAACTGTTTTTT. The full variable domain, its missing parts supplied by reference TRBV7-8 and TRBJ1-4, is GAGVSQSPRYKVAKRGQDVALRCDPISGHVSLFWYQQALGQGPEFLTYFQNEAQLDKSGLPSDRFFAERPEGSVSTLKIQRTQQEDSAVYLCASSLRDRPNEKLFFGSGTQLSVL.

The table lists this clone with a few counts. This chain connects TRBV5-1 to TRBJ1-1; D gene ambiguous. Germline V CDR1 and CDR2: SGHRS, YFSETQ. The CDR3 is 14 amino acids. The V end was cut by 1 base, the J end by 1 base, with 8 bases between. CDR3 DNA: TGCGCCAGCAGCTTGTTCACAGCGAACACTGAAGCTTTCTTT. This translates into CASSLFTANTEAFF. The full variable domain, its missing parts supplied by reference TRBV5-1 and TRBJ1-1, is KAGVTQTPRYLIKTRGQQVTLSCSPISGHRSVSWYQQTPGQGLQFLFEYFSETQRNKGNFPGRFSGRQFSNSRSEMNVSTLELGDSALYLCASSLFTANTEAFFGQGTRLTVV.

The CDR3 DNA is TGTGCCAGCAGCTTCCGAGCGGGATCAGCCTACGAGCAGTACTTC. Residues: CASSFRAGSAYEQYF. The genes are TRBV5-4 and TRBJ2-7; TRBD2 matches 7 bases. With V trimmed by 2 bases and J by 2 bases, 7 bases remained unmatched. The length of the CDR3 is 15 residues. Germline V gives CDR1 SGHNT, CDR2 YYREEE (reference sequence).

The chain employs TRBV5-1 and TRBJ2-3, with unresolved D. CDR3 length: 16 residues. The germline V gene encodes CDR1 SGHRS and CDR2 YFSETQ. V was cut by 4 bases and J by 2 bases, with 17 bases left in between. Here the CDR3 reads CASSPAGDWYTDTQYF. The DNA for the CDR3 is TGCGCCAGCAGCCCGGCCGGCGACTGGTACACAGATACGCAGTATTTT.

This sequence joins TRBV7-9 and TRBJ2-5, with D perhaps matching TRBD1 or TRBD2 (6 bases each). The CDR3 has 14 residues. Germline CDR1 reads SEHNR; CDR2 reads FQNEAQ (reference sequence). V shed 1 base and J shed 5 bases, with 11 bases lying between them. The CDR3 region has the DNA TGTGCCAGCAGCTTAGAGGGGGGTAGGGAGACCCAGTACTTC. Protein product: CASSLEGGRETQYF. The full variable domain, its missing parts supplied by reference TRBV7-9 and TRBJ2-5, is DTGVSQNPRHKITKRGQNVTFRCDPISEHNRLYWYRQTLGQGPEFLTYFQNEAQLEKSRLLSDRFSAERPKGSFSTLEIQRTEQGDSAMYLCASSLEGGRETQYFGPGTRLLVL.

This chain links TRBV4-1 with TRBJ2-2; D remains ambiguous. The CDR3 covers 14 residues. V was clipped by 6 bases and J by 1 base, with 9 bases between them. Germline V lookup: CDR1 MGHRA, CDR2 YSYEKL. The CDR3, as DNA: TGCGCCAGCAGTCGAACCTTGAACACCGGGGAGCTGTTTTTT. Encoded protein: CASSRTLNTGELFF.

The rearrangement links TRBV4-2 to TRBJ2-3; D ambiguous. With 4 bases removed from V and 5 bases from J, the gap between germline ends came to 13 bases. Germline-derived CDR1 and CDR2 are LGHNA and YNFKEQ. CDR3 length equals 14 residues. The CDR3 region has the DNA TGTGCCAGCAGCCCACGACCCCCAAGAGATACGCAGTATTTT. It codes for CASSPRPPRDTQYF.

This clone came up a few times. The chain employs TRBV6-5 and TRBJ1-1; 9 nucleotides match TRBD1. This CDR3 comprises 14 residues. After removal of 8 bases from V and 11 bases from J, the junction contained 15 bases not matched to a gene. Germline V lookup: CDR1 MNHEY, CDR2 SVGAGI. CDR3 nucleotides: TGTGCCAGCGGGAGGGGACAGGGTAGGTCGGGGGCTTTCTTT. It translates to CASGRGQGRSGAFF.

The V and J genes are TRBV18 and TRBJ2-1; 8 bases fit TRBD2. The V segment lost 4 bases and the J segment 6 bases; nucleotides outside the gene matches: 5. The length of the CDR3 is 14 residues. The germline V gene encodes CDR1 KGHSH and CDR2 LQKENI. This CDR3 is CASSHQTSVNEQFF. CDR3 bases: TGTGCCAGCTCACACCAGACTAGCGTCAATGAGCAGTTCTTC.

The chain recombines TRBV6-5 with TRBJ1-4; D is undetermined. Germline-derived CDR1 and CDR2 are MNHEY and SVGAGI. The CDR3 covers 14 residues. V shed 4 bases and J shed 8 bases, with 14 bases lying between them. This CDR3 reads CASSSGPFGEKLFF. In DNA form, the CDR3 reads TGTGCCAGCAGTTCCGGGCCGTTCGGGGAAAAACTGTTTTTT.

The chain links TRBV10-3 to TRBJ2-7; TRBD2 agrees at 14 bases. CDR1 and CDR2 (germline): ENHRY, SYGVKD. The CDR3 contains 16 residues. V was pared by 6 bases and J by 2 bases, with 6 bases of the junction left unmatched. The CDR3 sequence: CAIRGTSGSRTYEQYF. CDR3 DNA sequence: TGTGCCATCAGAGGGACTAGCGGGAGTAGGACCTACGAGCAGTACTTC.

The rearrangement joins TRBV30 to TRBJ1-4; no firm D call. V lost 0 bases and J 13 bases, leaving 15 bases between the germline ends. This CDR3 region has 13 residues. CDR1 is GTSNPN and CDR2 is SVGIG in the germline V gene (reference sequence). For the CDR3, the DNA is TGTGCCTGGAGTGTATCTTCCGCCACGGGACTGTTTTTT. Translation gives CAWSVSSATGLFF.

The rearrangement links TRBV15 to TRBJ1-1, with D possibly matching TRBD1 (5 bases). The V gene lost 6 bases and the J gene lost 10 bases, with 18 bases spanning the gap. CDR3 length: 13 amino acids. Germline values: CDR1 LNHNV, CDR2 YYDKDF (reference sequence). CDR3 protein: CATSPGPQVPAFF. CDR3 nucleotide sequence: TGTGCCACCAGTCCGGGACCCCAGGTTCCAGCTTTCTTT. Complete variable domain (other parts from reference TRBV15 and TRBJ1-1): DAMVIQNPRYQVTQFGKPVTLSCSQTLNHNVMYWYQQKSSQAPKLLFHYYDKDFNNEADTPDNFQSRRPNTSFCFLDIRSPGLGDTAMYLCATSPGPQVPAFFGQGTRLTVV.

Only a few counts were recorded for this clone. The chain recombines TRBV29-1 with TRBJ1-2; 8 positions agree with TRBD1. The V and J ends lost 7 bases and 4 bases, in that order; junction bases with no gene match: 5. Looked up from germline, CDR1 is SQVTM and CDR2 is ANQGSEA. This CDR3 has 12 amino acids. The CDR3 DNA sequence: TGCAGCGGGCAGGGGGCTGCCTATGGCTACACCTTC. This encodes CSGQGAAYGYTF.

The J gene is TRBJ2-1, the V gene TRBV10-3, with 11 nucleotides matching TRBD2. From germline, CDR1 is ENHRY and CDR2 SYGVKD. After removal of 6 bases from V and 2 bases from J, the junction contained 3 bases not matched to a gene. There are 15 residues in the CDR3. The CDR3 DNA reads TGTGCCATCAGGGGGACTAGCGGAGCCTACAATGAGCAGTTCTTC. Amino acid sequence: CAIRGTSGAYNEQFF.